This T cell receptor beta chain came from a study of spatial heterogeneity in lung cancer. Overall study context: Alpha-chain detections were consistently fewer than beta-chain detections among the sequences. Raw sequencing reads included, on average, more than 9.5 appearances of each unique TCR and UMI combination.

TCR cDNA molecules were tagged individually, and each one carried a unique molecular identifier. MiXCR was run by TCRdb on the 5' RACE reads, yielding one entry per CDR3 protein. The table includes thousands of distinct CDR3 sequences, 15% to 20% detected once. The sample's time point: sample taken at primary tumor resection. Researchers sequenced whole RNA taken from tumor, nontumor lung or frozen PBMC without sorting. Patients with untreated early-stage non-small cell lung cancer, numbering 72, were the donors. The V segment lost 2 bases and the J segment 3 bases; nucleotides outside the gene matches: 5. The CDR3 is made up of 14 amino acids. Germline V gives CDR1 DFQATT, CDR2 SNEGSKA (reference sequence).

The receptor's source is a male donor with early-stage non-small cell lung cancer. The input for sequencing was normal lung tissue next to the tumor, taken at surgery. The genes are TRBV20-1 and TRBJ2-7, with 9 bases fitting TRBD1. CDR3 DNA: TGCAGTGCTAGACGGGGACAGGGAGTCTACGAGCAGTACTTC. Protein sequence: CSARRGQGVYEQYF.